The clone carrying this T cell receptor beta chain turned up a few times. Its antigen is still unknown. At one end the junction does not follow the germline gene, possibly because of a read error. The record originates from a study of T cells in Graves' hyperthyroidism and ophthalmopathy. Study in general: Specimen type is peripheral blood, collected at initial diagnosis prior to any treatment.

Study-wide results and limits: Most expanded thyroid clonotypes above 0.001 also appeared in blood. Ophthalmopathy could be told apart from stable hyperthyroidism with a 13 V-J model.

Researchers amplified the TCR beta CDR3 regions from RNA transcripts. Carried out on the TCR CDR3, a first-round RT-PCR used the HTBI primer set. Each CDR3 protein gets one entry after TCRdb re-called the multiplex PCR reads with MiXCR. The sample lists fewer than 650,000 distinct CDR3 sequences; roughly 14% were seen once. Reasons for excluding patients were uncontrolled infection, other autoimmune disease, pregnancy or lactation. Material for sequencing was blood. This TCR was recovered from a woman in her thirties or forties with Graves' ophthalmopathy.

The CDR3 DNA reads TGCGCCAGCACCGGACAGCGGAGAGATACCCAAGGGACCCAGTACTTC. Encoded protein: CASTGQRRDTQGTQYF. The J gene is TRBJ2-5, the V gene TRBV5-1; weak D call: TRBD1 (6 bases). CDR3 length: 16 amino acids. Per the germline V gene, CDR1 is SGHRS and CDR2 is YFSETQ.